Given below is one TCR beta chain in context. These data belong to a study of OX40 agonist ivuxolimab in advanced cancers. The V gene lost 2 bases and the J gene lost 7 bases, with 10 bases spanning the gap. This CDR3 comprises 13 residues. CDR1 is SGHNT and CDR2 is YYREEE in the germline V gene (reference sequence). Patients with a history of autoimmune disease or on systemic immunosuppression were excluded. Libraries were prepared by immunoSEQ multiplex PCR; TCRdb keeps only in-frame clonotypes and omits some of them. The sample records around 69,000 clones, approximately 86% being singletons. The sequence came from an adult with an advanced solid tumor such as melanoma, head and neck, liver or kidney cancer. The starting material was CD4+ or CD8+ T cells sorted from blood, obtained in a trial of the OX40 agonist ivuxolimab. This chain links TRBV5-4 with TRBJ2-1; a possible D gene is TRBD1 (6 bases). CDR3 DNA: TGTGCCAGCAGCTTTGACAGGCGGAATGAGCAGTTCTTC. Protein: CASSFDRRNEQFF.